These 6 T cell receptor beta chains share one sample of origin, sequenced in a study of CD8 T cells in ankylosing spondylitis. Whole-study results and caveats: Blood from ankylosing spondylitis patients appeared to carry a characteristic eight-variant TCR beta motif.

TCRdb re-analysed the 5' RACE reads in MiXCR, keeping a single row per CDR3 protein. The sample has around 490,000 distinct CDR3 sequences, roughly 5.2% seen once. Their antigen targets remain unknown. The sample consisted of blood, either unsorted or a sorted T cell fraction (not recorded which). These receptors originate from a male donor with ankylosing spondylitis.

This clonotype was detected ten times or more. The chain couples TRBV4-3 to TRBJ1-2; no firm D call. Trimming took 0 bases from V and 3 from J, leaving 8 bases between them. CDR3 size: 14 residues. Looked up from germline, CDR1 is LGHNA and CDR2 is YSLEER. The CDR3 DNA follows: TGCGCCAGCAGCCAAGATAACACAGACTATGGCTACACCTTC. Its translation is CASSQDNTDYGYTF.

This clonotype has ten or more counts. The chain links TRBV5-1 to TRBJ2-1; D perhaps matches TRBD2 (6 bases). Germline CDR1 is SGHRS and CDR2 is YFSETQ. The CDR3 totals 18 residues. V was shortened by 0 bases and J by 6 bases, with 22 bases between the two germline ends. CDR3 region: CASSLEGLAFSDFNEQFF. The CDR3 nucleotides are TGCGCCAGCAGCTTGGAGGGGCTAGCGTTCTCCGATTTCAATGAGCAGTTCTTC. The full variable domain, rest sourced from reference TRBV5-1 and TRBJ2-1, is KAGVTQTPRYLIKTRGQQVTLSCSPISGHRSVSWYQQTPGQGLQFLFEYFSETQRNKGNFPGRFSGRQFSNSRSEMNVSTLELGDSALYLCASSLEGLAFSDFNEQFFGPGTRLTVL.

This clonotype came up many times. This rearrangement joins TRBV6-2 or TRBV6-3 to TRBJ2-7; D gene unclear. CDR1 and CDR2 (germline): MNHEY, SVGEGT. V lost 6 bases and J lost 5, with 11 bases in between. The CDR3 contains 12 residues. Here the CDR3 DNA reads TGTGCCAGCAGCAAGAGAGGACACGAGCAGTACTTC. Its protein product is CASSKRGHEQYF.

This clonotype showed up many times. J is TRBJ2-2 and V is TRBV7-8; no clear D. Between the trimmed V and J ends, which lost 8 bases and 4 bases, there was a span of 11 bases. There are 13 residues in the CDR3. The germline V gene has CDR1 SGHVS and CDR2 FQNEAQ. The CDR3 reads CASPQPRTGELFF. CDR3 sequence (DNA): TGTGCCAGCCCCCAACCCCGCACCGGGGAGCTGTTTTTT. The full variable domain, completed using reference TRBV7-8 and TRBJ2-2, is GAGVSQSPRYKVAKRGQDVALRCDPISGHVSLFWYQQALGQGPEFLTYFQNEAQLDKSGLPSDRFFAERPEGSVSTLKIQRTQQEDSAVYLCASPQPRTGELFFGEGSRLTVL.

This clonotype was recorded at least ten times. This rearrangement joins TRBV7-2 to TRBJ2-7; possibly TRBD2 for D (5 bases). Germline V gene lookup returns CDR1 SGHTA and CDR2 FQGNSA. Trimming removed 1 base at V and 2 bases at J, with 12 bases between. There are 15 residues in the CDR3. CDR3 protein: CASSLVATGTYEQYF. CDR3 coding DNA: TGTGCCAGCAGCTTAGTGGCGACGGGAACCTACGAGCAGTACTTC.

This clonotype was observed at least ten times. The V gene is TRBV7-2, the J gene TRBJ2-3, with 11 bases aligning to TRBD1. Per the germline V gene, CDR1 is SGHTA and CDR2 is FQGNSA. With V trimmed by 5 bases and J by 11 bases, 9 bases remained unmatched. The CDR3 consists of 14 residues. The DNA for the CDR3 is TGTGCCAGCAGCCTTGGGACAGGGGGGTTAGGGCAGTATTTT. Amino acids: CASSLGTGGLGQYF.